Listed below are T cell receptor beta chains from one sample, sequenced in a study of cytomegalovirus exposure and HLA in healthy donors. This table comes from immunoSEQ multiplex PCR, and its TCRdb copy is limited to in-frame clones, with some not included. Its table lists 200,000 or so clones. What was sequenced was PBMCs. These receptors all come from a boy younger than 18 in good health and CMV-seronegative. CDR3s include the opening cysteine and the closing phenylalanine or tryptophan. D genes are given only for firm matches.

j_gene | d_gene | v_gene | CDR3aa | CDR3nt
TRBJ2-7 | TRBD1 | TRBV5-1 | CASSSGTETVEQYF | TGCGCCAGCAGCTCCGGGACAGAGACTGTCGAGCAGTACTTC
TRBJ2-5 | . | TRBV5-5 | CASSLPSWEQYF | TGTGCCAGCAGCTTGCCGTCCTGGGAGCAGTACTTC
TRBJ2-7 | TRBD2 | TRBV28 | CASSLSSGGTYEQYF | TGTGCCAGCAGTCTATCTAGCGGGGGCACCTACGAGCAGTACTTC
TRBJ2-3 | TRBD2 | TRBV5-5 | CASSLAGPLMADTQYF | TGTGCCAGCAGCTTAGCGGGGCCCTTAATGGCAGATACGCAGTATTTT
TRBJ2-5 | TRBD1 | TRBV18 | CASSPWTGDETQYF | TGTGCCAGCTCACCCTGGACAGGGGACGAGACCCAGTACTTC
TRBJ1-5 | . | TRBV7-9 | CASSSHRDTDQPQHF | TGTGCCAGCAGCTCCCACCGGGACACGGATCAGCCCCAGCATTTT
TRBJ2-2 | . | TRBV5-1 | CASSWEVVGWNTGELFF | TGCGCCAGCAGCTGGGAGGTTGTTGGGTGGAACACCGGGGAGCTGTTTTTT
TRBJ2-1 | . | TRBV5-1 | CASRPAPGIDEQFF | TGCGCCAGCAGGCCCGCCCCAGGGATCGATGAGCAGTTCTTC
TRBJ1-4 | . | TRBV28 | CASSLTPPNEKLFF | TGTGCCAGCAGTCTGACACCTCCCAATGAAAAACTGTTTTTT
TRBJ2-3 | TRBD2 | TRBV2 | CASSATKRGGTDTQYF | TGTGCCAGCAGTGCTACTAAGCGGGGGGGCACAGATACGCAGTATTTT
TRBJ1-1 | . | TRBV19 | CASSPNGGNTEAFF | TGTGCCAGTAGCCCGAACGGAGGGAACACTGAAGCTTTCTTT
TRBJ2-1 | . | TRBV7-8 | CASSLKSLEGGRGEQFF | TGTGCCAGCAGCTTAAAGTCGCTGGAGGGGGGGCGCGGTGAGCAGTTCTTC
TRBJ2-7 | . | TRBV13 | CASSNSLEAYEQYF | TGTGCCAGCAGTAATAGTCTAGAGGCCTACGAGCAGTACTTC
TRBJ2-1 | TRBD2 | TRBV7-3 | CASSSPSGSSYNEQFF | TGTGCCAGCAGCTCACCTAGCGGGAGCTCCTACAATGAGCAGTTCTTC
TRBJ1-2 | TRBD1 | TRBV6-1 | CASHRGRGIYGYTF | TGTGCCTCCCACAGGGGCAGGGGGATTTATGGCTACACCTTC
TRBJ2-1 | TRBD2 | TRBV5-1 | CASSSLAGGTYNEQFF | TGCGCCAGCAGCTCCCTAGCGGGGGGAACCTACAATGAGCAGTTCTTC
TRBJ1-2 | TRBD1 | TRBV2 | CASSEQGAGQGTF | TGTGCCAGCAGTGAGCAGGGGGCGGGCCAAGGCACCTTC
TRBJ2-7 | TRBD1 | TRBV4-1 | CASSREPGTGGSEQYF | TGCGCCAGCAGCCGAGAGCCCGGGACAGGGGGTTCCGAGCAGTACTTC
TRBJ2-5 | TRBD2 | TRBV7-9 | CASSRLAEETQYF | TGTGCCAGCAGCCGACTAGCGGAGGAGACCCAGTACTTC
TRBJ1-6 | . | TRBV21-1 | CASSKSREVKSSYNSPLHF | TGTGCCAGCAGCAAAAGCAGGGAGGTGAAGAGCTCCTATAATTCACCCCTCCACTTT
TRBJ1-5 | TRBD1 | TRBV19 | CASRPGQGYQPQHF | TGTGCCAGTAGACCGGGACAGGGTTATCAGCCCCAGCATTTT
TRBJ1-6 | . | TRBV5-1 | CASSLVGGTVNSPLHF | TGCGCCAGCAGCTTGGTTGGCGGGACGGTAAATTCACCCCTCCACTTT
TRBJ1-2 | . | TRBV30 | CAWVPDISPRYGYTF | TGTGCCTGGGTGCCCGACATCAGTCCCCGCTATGGCTACACCTTC